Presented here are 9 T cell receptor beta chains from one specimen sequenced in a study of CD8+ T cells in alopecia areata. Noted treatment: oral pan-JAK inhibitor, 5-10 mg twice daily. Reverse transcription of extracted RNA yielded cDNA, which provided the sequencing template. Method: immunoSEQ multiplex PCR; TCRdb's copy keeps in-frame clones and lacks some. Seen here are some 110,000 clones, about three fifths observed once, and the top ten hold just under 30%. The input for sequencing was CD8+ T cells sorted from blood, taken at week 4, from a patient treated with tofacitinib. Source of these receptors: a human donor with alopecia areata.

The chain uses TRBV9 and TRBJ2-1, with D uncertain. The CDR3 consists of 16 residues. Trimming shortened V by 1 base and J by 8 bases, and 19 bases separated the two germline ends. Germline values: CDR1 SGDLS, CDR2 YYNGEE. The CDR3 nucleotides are TGTGCCAGCAGCGTACAGAGTAAGGGCTCAGCCGATGAGCAGTTCTTC. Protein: CASSVQSKGSADEQFF.

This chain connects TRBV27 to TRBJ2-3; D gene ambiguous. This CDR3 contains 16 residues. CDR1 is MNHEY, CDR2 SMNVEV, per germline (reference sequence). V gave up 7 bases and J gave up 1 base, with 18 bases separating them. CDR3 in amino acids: CASTPGAVLGTDTQYF. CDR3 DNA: TGTGCCAGCACCCCAGGTGCGGTGCTGGGCACAGATACGCAGTATTTT.

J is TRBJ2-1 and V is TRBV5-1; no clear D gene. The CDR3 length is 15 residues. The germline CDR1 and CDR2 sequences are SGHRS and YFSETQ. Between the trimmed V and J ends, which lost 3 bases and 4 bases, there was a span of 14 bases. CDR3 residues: CASSYTGSSYNEQFF. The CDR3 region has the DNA TGCGCCAGCAGCTACACCGGGTCCTCGTACAATGAGCAGTTCTTC.

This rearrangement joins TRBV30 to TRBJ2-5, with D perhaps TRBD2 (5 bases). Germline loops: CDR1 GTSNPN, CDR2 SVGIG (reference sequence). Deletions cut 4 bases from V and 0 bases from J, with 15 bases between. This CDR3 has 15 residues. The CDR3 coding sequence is TGTGCCTGGACTCCGGGGATAGCGTACCAAGAGACCCAGTACTTC. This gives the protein CAWTPGIAYQETQYF.

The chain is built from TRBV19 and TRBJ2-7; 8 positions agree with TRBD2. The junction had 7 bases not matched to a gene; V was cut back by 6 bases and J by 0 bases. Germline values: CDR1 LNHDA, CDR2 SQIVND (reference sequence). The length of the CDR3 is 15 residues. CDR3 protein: CASSPTSDSSYEQYF. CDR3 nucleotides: TGTGCCAGTAGCCCGACTAGCGATAGCTCCTACGAGCAGTACTTC.

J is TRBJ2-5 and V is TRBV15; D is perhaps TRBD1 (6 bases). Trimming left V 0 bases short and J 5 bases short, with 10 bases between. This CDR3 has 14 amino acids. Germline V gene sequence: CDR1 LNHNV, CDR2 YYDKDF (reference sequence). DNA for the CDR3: TGTGCCACCAGCAGAGAGGCAGGGGTCGAGACCCAGTACTTC. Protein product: CATSREAGVETQYF.

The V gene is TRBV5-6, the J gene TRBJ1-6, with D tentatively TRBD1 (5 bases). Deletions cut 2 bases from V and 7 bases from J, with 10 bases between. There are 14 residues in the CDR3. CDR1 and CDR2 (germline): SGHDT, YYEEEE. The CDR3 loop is CASSFQGGNSPLHF. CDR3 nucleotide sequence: TGTGCCAGCAGCTTCCAGGGCGGAAATTCACCCCTCCACTTT.

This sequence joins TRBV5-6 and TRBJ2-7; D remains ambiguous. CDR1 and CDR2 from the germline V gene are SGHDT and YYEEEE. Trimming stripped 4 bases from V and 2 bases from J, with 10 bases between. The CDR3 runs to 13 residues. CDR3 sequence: CASSDGRAYEQYF. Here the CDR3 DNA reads TGTGCCAGCAGCGACGGACGGGCCTACGAGCAGTACTTC.

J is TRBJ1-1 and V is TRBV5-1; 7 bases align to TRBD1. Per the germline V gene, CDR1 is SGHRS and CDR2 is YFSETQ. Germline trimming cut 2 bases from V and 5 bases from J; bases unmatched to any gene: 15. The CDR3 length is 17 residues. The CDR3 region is CASSLPQGIGDWTEAFF. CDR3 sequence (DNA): TGCGCCAGCAGCTTACCACAGGGGATAGGGGATTGGACTGAAGCTTTCTTT.